Listed here are 30 T cell receptor beta chains from one sample, sequenced in a study of OX40 agonist ivuxolimab in advanced cancers. The method was immunoSEQ multiplex PCR; TCRdb's version includes in-frame clones alone and lacks a portion of them. The sample has around 66,000 clones, 80% to 90% seen once. The sequences come from CD4+ or CD8+ T cells sorted from blood, collected in a trial of the OX40 agonist ivuxolimab. These receptors were taken from an adult with an advanced solid tumor such as melanoma, head and neck, liver or kidney cancer.

The chain links TRBV28 to TRBJ2-1; 9 nucleotides line up with TRBD1. The CDR3 consists of 15 residues. V gave up 5 bases and J gave up 8 bases; unmatched junction bases: 10. The germline CDR1 and CDR2 sequences are MDHEN and SYDVKM. This CDR3 is CASSTPGQGSDEQFF. CDR3 sequence (DNA): TGTGCCAGCAGTACACCGGGACAGGGAAGTGATGAGCAGTTCTTC.

The chain combines TRBV12-5 with TRBJ1-1; TRBD1 might be the D (6 bases). The CDR3 is made up of 14 amino acids. V was cut by 6 bases and J by 5 bases, with 16 bases left in between. Germline V gene lookup returns CDR1 LGHNT and CDR2 FRNRAP. In nucleotides, the CDR3 is TGTGCTAGTGGCCCTGCTCAGGGGAGGACTGAAGCTTTCTTT. Translation gives CASGPAQGRTEAFF.

V usage is TRBV5-1 and J usage is TRBJ2-3; TRBD2 is a possible D gene (6 bases). The CDR3 consists of 15 residues. Per germline, CDR1 SGHRS and CDR2 YFSETQ. V was pared by 1 base and J by 5 bases, with 14 bases between. This CDR3 is CASSLPLAKGDTQYF. The CDR3 DNA sequence: TGCGCCAGCAGCTTGCCTCTAGCGAAAGGAGATACGCAGTATTTT.

This chain connects TRBV19 to TRBJ2-7; 8 bases align to TRBD1. Trimming at V came to 4 bases and at J to 5 bases, leaving 4 bases not matched to a gene. The CDR3 has 13 residues. Per germline, CDR1 LNHDA and CDR2 SQIVND (reference sequence). The CDR3 protein is CASSRQGKDEQYF. Here the CDR3 DNA reads TGTGCCAGTAGTAGACAGGGGAAGGACGAGCAGTACTTC.

There are a few counts of this clone. In DNA form, the CDR3 reads TGTGCCAGCAGTGATGTTACGGGGTTGGCCTACGAGCAGTACTTC. Protein: CASSDVTGLAYEQYF. The chain is built from TRBV6-1 and TRBJ2-7; tentatively, D is TRBD2 (5 bases). V shed 3 bases and J shed 2 bases, with 14 bases lying between them. There are 15 residues in the CDR3. Germline assignment: CDR1 MNHNS and CDR2 SASEGT.

The rearrangement joins TRBV30 to TRBJ1-5; the D is unclear. This CDR3 is 13 amino acids long. Trimming took off 0 bases at V and 4 bases at J, with 7 bases between the two ends. Germline loops: CDR1 GTSNPN, CDR2 SVGIG (reference sequence). CDR3 sequence: CAWSVGENQPQHF. The CDR3 DNA is TGTGCCTGGAGTGTTGGAGAAAATCAGCCCCAGCATTTT.

This clone was seen once. The V call is TRBV7-4, the J call TRBJ1-4, with a weak D call TRBD1 (6 bases). Germline V gene lookup returns CDR1 SGHVT and CDR2 SQSDAQ. V gave up 9 bases and J gave up 16 bases, with 12 bases separating them. The CDR3 has 9 residues. CDR3 sequence (DNA): TGTGCCAGTAGGGGGGTGTGGTTTTTT. Protein sequence: CASRGVWFF. Full variable domain (outside the CDR3, taken from reference TRBV7-4 and TRBJ1-4): GAGVSQSPRYKVAKRGRDVALRCDSISGHVTLYWYRQTLGQGSEVLTYSQSDAQRDKSGRPSGRFSAERPERSVSTLKIQRTEQGDSAVYLCASRGVWFFGSGTQLSVL.

V usage is TRBV28 and J usage is TRBJ1-1; D not certain. The germline gives CDR1 MDHEN, CDR2 SYDVKM. The CDR3 length is 11 residues. The germline V and J ends were trimmed by 7 bases and 6 bases, with 9 bases remaining between them. Here the CDR3 reads CASTINAEAFF. As DNA, the CDR3 is TGTGCCAGCACGATAAACGCTGAAGCTTTCTTT.

V is TRBV5-1 and J is TRBJ2-1; 9 bases map to TRBD1. V shed 3 bases, J shed 1 base, and the junction held 2 bases outside the gene matches. Germline V gives CDR1 SGHRS, CDR2 YFSETQ. This CDR3 comprises 15 residues. The CDR3 reads CASSSGQGSYNEQFF. The CDR3, as DNA: TGCGCCAGCAGCTCGGGACAGGGTTCCTACAATGAGCAGTTCTTC.

The V and J genes are TRBV27 and TRBJ2-3; D remains unclear. The length of the CDR3 is 14 residues. The V end was cut by 7 bases, the J end by 4 bases, with 15 bases between. Germline loops: CDR1 MNHEY, CDR2 SMNVEV (reference sequence). This CDR3 reads CASTQRQSADTQYF. The DNA of the CDR3 is TGTGCCAGCACCCAACGGCAGTCAGCAGATACGCAGTATTTT.

J is TRBJ2-1 and V is TRBV27; 7 nucleotides align to TRBD2. Germline values: CDR1 MNHEY, CDR2 SMNVEV (reference sequence). With V trimmed by 6 bases and J by 7 bases, 12 bases remained unmatched. The CDR3 runs 15 residues. CDR3 DNA: TGTGCCAGCAGCCCCCTCCAGCGGGGTAAAAATGAGCAGTTCTTC. Translation gives CASSPLQRGKNEQFF.

V gene TRBV28 combines with J gene TRBJ1-5; D call uncertain. The germline gives CDR1 MDHEN, CDR2 SYDVKM. This CDR3 has 16 amino acids. With 3 bases removed from V and 1 base from J, the gap between germline ends came to 13 bases. CDR3 coding DNA: TGTGCCAGCAGTTTCTATATGCGGCAGAGCAATCAGCCCCAGCATTTT. This translates into CASSFYMRQSNQPQHF.

In its sample, this clone was seen once. This rearrangement joins TRBV2 to TRBJ2-1; TRBD2 aligns across 11 bases. The germline CDR1 and CDR2 sequences are SNHLY and FYNNEI. This CDR3 is 15 amino acids long. The trim removed 5 bases at V and 4 bases at J, leaving 4 bases unmatched. The CDR3 DNA reads TGTGCCAGCAGTTACGGGACTAGCGGTTACAATGAGCAGTTCTTC. It specifies CASSYGTSGYNEQFF.

This sequence joins TRBV2 and TRBJ1-1, with D perhaps TRBD1 (5 bases). The V end lost 4 bases, the J end lost 1 base, and 7 bases lay between the germline ends. Looked up from germline, CDR1 is SNHLY and CDR2 is FYNNEI. The CDR3 totals 13 residues. The CDR3 region is CASSVQANTEAFF. As DNA, the CDR3 is TGTGCCAGCAGTGTACAGGCGAACACTGAAGCTTTCTTT. Complete variable domain (other parts from reference TRBV2 and TRBJ1-1): EPEVTQTPSHQVTQMGQEVILRCVPISNHLYFYWYRQILGQKVEFLVSFYNNEISEKSEIFDDQFSVERPDGSNFTLKIRSTKLEDSAMYFCASSVQANTEAFFGQGTRLTVV.

The chain recombines TRBV7-8 with TRBJ1-1; D remains unclear. Trimming took 5 bases from V and 7 from J, leaving 14 bases between them. Germline loops: CDR1 SGHVS, CDR2 FQNEAQ. The CDR3 has 13 amino acids. CDR3 loop: CASSALAFSEAFF. CDR3 nucleotide sequence: TGTGCCAGCAGCGCCCTGGCTTTTAGTGAAGCTTTCTTT.

The chain recombines TRBV7-9 with TRBJ2-1, with a weak D call TRBD2 (5 bases). The CDR3 contains 15 residues. V lost 3 bases and J 4 bases, leaving 13 bases between the germline ends. The germline CDR1 and CDR2 sequences are SEHNR and FQNEAQ (reference sequence). Written as DNA, the CDR3 is TGTGCCAGCAGCTTCGGGGTAGGGAGTTACAATGAGCAGTTCTTC. Protein: CASSFGVGSYNEQFF. Full variable domain (outside the CDR3, taken from reference TRBV7-9 and TRBJ2-1): DTGVSQNPRHKITKRGQNVTFRCDPISEHNRLYWYRQTLGQGPEFLTYFQNEAQLEKSRLLSDRFSAERPKGSFSTLEIQRTEQGDSAMYLCASSFGVGSYNEQFFGPGTRLTVL.

This clone was picked up a small number of times. The rearrangement links TRBV6-1 to TRBJ2-7; perhaps TRBD1 as D (6 bases). Germline loops: CDR1 MNHNS, CDR2 SASEGT. Trimming cost V 8 bases and J 7 bases, with 21 bases left between them. The length of the CDR3 is 14 residues. CDR3 coding DNA: TGTGCCAGCGGGGGCACTGAGGGGCTGTGGGAGCAGTACTTC. The encoded protein is CASGGTEGLWEQYF.

The V gene is TRBV7-9, the J gene TRBJ1-4; D unresolved. CDR1 and CDR2 (germline): SEHNR, FQNEAQ (reference sequence). There are 15 residues in the CDR3. With 4 bases removed from V and 4 bases from J, the gap between germline ends came to 13 bases. Here the CDR3 DNA reads TGTGCCAGCAGCTCGAACAGACAAAATAATGAAAAACTGTTTTTT. This translates into CASSSNRQNNEKLFF.

The V call is TRBV6-1, the J call TRBJ1-3, with D tentatively TRBD1 (6 bases). Trimming removed 8 bases from V and 9 bases from J, with 17 bases in between. The CDR3 extends over 13 amino acids. Germline CDR1 reads MNHNS; CDR2 reads SASEGT. CDR3 coding DNA: TGTGCCAGCGAACAGGGCGTGAGAGGCACCATATATTTT. Its protein is CASEQGVRGTIYF.

The rearrangement links TRBV5-4 to TRBJ2-3; no definite D call. V gave up 5 bases and J gave up 0 bases, with 4 bases separating them. Germline V gene sequence: CDR1 SGHNT, CDR2 YYREEE (reference sequence). The length of the CDR3 is 12 residues. The CDR3: CASRGSTDTQYF. The DNA for the CDR3 is TGTGCCAGCAGGGGAAGCACAGATACGCAGTATTTT.

CDR3 protein: CASSRGLADIYEQYF. Written as DNA, the CDR3 is TGCGCCAGCAGCCGGGGACTAGCGGACATCTACGAGCAGTACTTC. J is TRBJ2-7 and V is TRBV5-1; 11 bases map to TRBD2. Germline loops: CDR1 SGHRS, CDR2 YFSETQ. The V segment lost 4 bases and the J segment 3 bases; nucleotides outside the gene matches: 6. This CDR3 contains 15 residues.

This rearrangement joins TRBV28 to TRBJ2-3; 9 positions match TRBD2. CDR1 is MDHEN and CDR2 is SYDVKM in the germline V gene. The CDR3 sequence is 15 residues long. V was pared by 3 bases and J by 0 bases, with 1 base of the junction left unmatched. The CDR3 protein is CASSFTSGSTDTQYF. For the CDR3, the DNA is TGTGCCAGCAGTTTTACTAGCGGGAGCACAGATACGCAGTATTTT.

V usage is TRBV7-6 and J usage is TRBJ1-4; possibly TRBD1 for D (5 bases). CDR1 SGHVS and CDR2 FNYEAQ come from the germline V gene. Trimming took 5 bases from V and 10 from J, leaving 23 bases between them. CDR3 size: 16 residues. The CDR3, as DNA: TGTGCCAGCAGCCTTAGATCCCAGGGTGAGAGTGGAAAACTGTTTTTT. As protein: CASSLRSQGESGKLFF.

This chain joins TRBV29-1 and TRBJ2-1, with 10 bases that match TRBD2. V was clipped by 2 bases and J by 7 bases; unmatched bases: 17. The CDR3 contains 18 residues. The V gene's germline CDR1 is SQVTM and CDR2 ANQGSEA. In nucleotides, the CDR3 is TGCAGCGTTGAACCCCCCTGGGCTAGCGGGAGTGTGGGTAATGAGCAGTTCTTC. This encodes CSVEPPWASGSVGNEQFF.

V and J are TRBV7-8 and TRBJ2-7; the D is unclear. The CDR3 is 15 residues long. The V and J ends lost 5 bases and 4 bases respectively, with 18 bases between them. Germline CDR1 reads SGHVS; CDR2 reads FQNEAQ. CDR3 amino acids: CASSPSEQKRYEQYF. DNA for the CDR3: TGTGCCAGCAGCCCGAGTGAACAGAAAAGGTACGAGCAGTACTTC.

J is TRBJ2-1 and V is TRBV4-1; D is uncertain. Germline V gene data show CDR1 as MGHRA and CDR2 as YSYEKL. V lost 0 bases, J lost 4 bases, and 28 bases lay in between. The CDR3 length is 21 residues. CDR3 sequence (DNA): TGCGCCAGCAGCCAAGAGGGCCCTTTTGGGTTCGCTGCGGACCGATACAATGAGCAGTTCTTC. It translates to CASSQEGPFGFAADRYNEQFF.

The rearrangement uses TRBV6-1 and TRBJ2-3; 14 bases are a match to TRBD2. Germline-derived CDR1 and CDR2 are MNHNS and SASEGT. The V and J ends lost 4 bases and 4 bases, in that order; junction bases with no gene match: 4. This CDR3 contains 16 residues. The CDR3 loop is CASSARLAGGSDTQYF. DNA for the CDR3: TGTGCCAGCAGTGCCCGACTAGCGGGAGGGTCAGATACGCAGTATTTT.

The genes are TRBV5-1 and TRBJ2-3, with 7 bases identical to TRBD1. V gave up 6 bases and J gave up 2 bases; unmatched junction bases: 6. CDR3 length: 14 amino acids. Germline CDR1 SGHRS, CDR2 YFSETQ. In DNA, the CDR3 is TGCGCCAGCATGGACAGGCGGAACACAGATACGCAGTATTTT. Translated: CASMDRRNTDTQYF.

The chain uses TRBV7-9 and TRBJ2-1, with 10 bases that match TRBD2. Losses at the gene ends were 5 bases for V and 2 bases for J; bases not matched to a gene: 9. The CDR3 loop spans 17 amino acids. CDR1 is SEHNR and CDR2 is FQNEAQ in the germline V gene (reference sequence). The CDR3 is CASSLQSSGGAYNEQFF. CDR3 bases: TGTGCCAGCAGCCTACAGTCTAGCGGGGGAGCCTACAATGAGCAGTTCTTC.

The V call is TRBV19, the J call TRBJ1-5; D uncertain. V lost 7 bases and J 0 bases, leaving 7 bases between the germline ends. CDR1 and CDR2 (germline): LNHDA, SQIVND (reference sequence). The CDR3 covers 13 residues. The CDR3 sequence: CASTGNSNQPQHF. In nucleotides, the CDR3 is TGTGCCAGTACGGGTAATAGCAATCAGCCCCAGCATTTT.